This T cell receptor beta chain is drawn from a study of T-cell memory formation after mild COVID-19. In the study overall: In these data, TCR clusters were largely donor specific.

Researchers used 5'RACE with constant-segment primers to make TCR alpha and TCR beta cDNA libraries that carry sample barcodes and UMIs. MiXCR was run by TCRdb on the 5' RACE reads, yielding one entry per CDR3 protein. This sample has 2,000 to 2,500 distinct CDR3 sequences, with 55% to 75% found just once. A remark on this clonotype: Antigen specificity is unknown.

The ends were cut back, 4 bases at V and 5 bases at J, with 18 bases in the middle. The CDR3 is 15 amino acids. Germline V CDR1 and CDR2: SGDLS, YYNGEE. Study-level points and caveats: Clones that contracted from day 15 to 85 had balanced CD4/CD8; later expanders were CD4+ biased. That cross-reactive memory joined was suggested by some responding clones appearing in pre-infection memory.

V gene TRBV9 combines with J gene TRBJ2-5; D perhaps matches TRBD2 (6 bases). The sequence was collected from an adult who had mild COVID-19 (a few samples of this study predate the infection). Cell type and time point are not known. The sequencing input was PBMCs or a T cell subset sorted from them (not recorded which). CDR3 in DNA: TGTGCCAGCAGCCCGTTCGGACTATCTGGGGAGACCCAGTACTTC. This encodes CASSPFGLSGETQYF.